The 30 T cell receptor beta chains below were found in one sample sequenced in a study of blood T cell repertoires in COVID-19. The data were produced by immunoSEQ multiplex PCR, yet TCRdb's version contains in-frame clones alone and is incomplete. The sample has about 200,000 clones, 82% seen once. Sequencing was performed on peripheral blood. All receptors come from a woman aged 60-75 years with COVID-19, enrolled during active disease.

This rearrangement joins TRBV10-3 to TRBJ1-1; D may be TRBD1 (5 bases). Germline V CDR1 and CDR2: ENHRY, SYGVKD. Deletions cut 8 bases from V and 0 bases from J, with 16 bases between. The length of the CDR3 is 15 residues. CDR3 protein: CAIRRQPSMNTEAFF. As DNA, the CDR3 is TGTGCCATCCGTAGACAGCCTTCCATGAACACTGAAGCTTTCTTT.

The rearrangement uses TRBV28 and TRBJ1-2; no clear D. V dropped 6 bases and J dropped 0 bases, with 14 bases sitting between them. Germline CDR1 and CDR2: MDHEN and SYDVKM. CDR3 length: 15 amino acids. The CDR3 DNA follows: TGTGCCAGCAGCCCCCGGTCTTTAACTAACTATGGCTACACCTTC. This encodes CASSPRSLTNYGYTF.

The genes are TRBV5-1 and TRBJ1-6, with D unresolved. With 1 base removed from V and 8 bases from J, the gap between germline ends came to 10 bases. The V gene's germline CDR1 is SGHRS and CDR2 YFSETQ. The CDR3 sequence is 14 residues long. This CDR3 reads CASSLYEQDSPLHF. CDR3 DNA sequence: TGCGCCAGCAGCTTGTATGAGCAGGATTCACCCCTCCACTTT. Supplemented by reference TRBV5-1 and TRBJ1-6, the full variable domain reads KAGVTQTPRYLIKTRGQQVTLSCSPISGHRSVSWYQQTPGQGLQFLFEYFSETQRNKGNFPGRFSGRQFSNSRSEMNVSTLELGDSALYLCASSLYEQDSPLHFGNGTRLTVT.

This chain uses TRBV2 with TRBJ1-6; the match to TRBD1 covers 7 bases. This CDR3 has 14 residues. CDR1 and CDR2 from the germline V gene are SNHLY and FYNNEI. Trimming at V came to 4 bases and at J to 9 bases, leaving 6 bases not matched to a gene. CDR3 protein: CASSGTGAPSPLHF. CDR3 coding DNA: TGTGCCAGCAGTGGAACAGGGGCCCCTTCACCCCTCCACTTT.

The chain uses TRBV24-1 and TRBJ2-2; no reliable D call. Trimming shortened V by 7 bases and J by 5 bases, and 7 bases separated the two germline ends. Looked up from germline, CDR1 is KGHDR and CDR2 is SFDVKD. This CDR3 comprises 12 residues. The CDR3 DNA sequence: TGTGCCACCAGCCCCACAACCGGGGAGCTGTTTTTT. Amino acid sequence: CATSPTTGELFF.

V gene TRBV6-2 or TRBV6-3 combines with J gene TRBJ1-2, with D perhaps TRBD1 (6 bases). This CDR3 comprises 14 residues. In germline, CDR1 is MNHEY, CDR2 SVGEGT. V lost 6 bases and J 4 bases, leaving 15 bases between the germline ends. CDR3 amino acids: CASSGITGTYGYTF. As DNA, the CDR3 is TGTGCCAGCAGCGGTATTACAGGGACCTATGGCTACACCTTC.

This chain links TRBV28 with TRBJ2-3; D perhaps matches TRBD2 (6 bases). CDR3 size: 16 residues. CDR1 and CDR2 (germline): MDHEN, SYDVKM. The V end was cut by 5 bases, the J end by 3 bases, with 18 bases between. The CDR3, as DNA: TGTGCCAGCAGTCCCCCCCTAGCGCGGAGGACAGATACGCAGTATTTT. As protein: CASSPPLARRTDTQYF.

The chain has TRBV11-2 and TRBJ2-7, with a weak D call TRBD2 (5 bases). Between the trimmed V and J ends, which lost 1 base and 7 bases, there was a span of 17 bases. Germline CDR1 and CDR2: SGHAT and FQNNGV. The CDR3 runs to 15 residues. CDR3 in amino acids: CASSLGWTGMMEQYF. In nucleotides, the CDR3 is TGTGCCAGCAGCTTAGGGTGGACGGGAATGATGGAGCAGTACTTC. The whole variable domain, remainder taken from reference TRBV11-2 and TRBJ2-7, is EAGVAQSPRYKIIEKRQSVAFWCNPISGHATLYWYQQILGQGPKLLIQFQNNGVVDDSQLPKDRFSAERLKGVDSTLKIQPAKLEDSAVYLCASSLGWTGMMEQYFGPGTRLTVT.

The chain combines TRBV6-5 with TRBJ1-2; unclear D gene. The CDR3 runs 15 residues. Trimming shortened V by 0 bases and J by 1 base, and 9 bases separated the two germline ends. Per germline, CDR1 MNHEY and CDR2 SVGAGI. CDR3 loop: CASSYSTQLNYGYTF. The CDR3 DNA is TGTGCCAGCAGTTACTCGACACAGCTTAACTATGGCTACACCTTC.

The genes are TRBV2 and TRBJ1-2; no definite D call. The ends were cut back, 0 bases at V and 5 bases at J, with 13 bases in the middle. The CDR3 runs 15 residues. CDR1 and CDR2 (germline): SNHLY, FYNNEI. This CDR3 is CASSEATETRYGYTF. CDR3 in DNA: TGTGCCAGCAGTGAAGCTACCGAAACGAGGTATGGCTACACCTTC.

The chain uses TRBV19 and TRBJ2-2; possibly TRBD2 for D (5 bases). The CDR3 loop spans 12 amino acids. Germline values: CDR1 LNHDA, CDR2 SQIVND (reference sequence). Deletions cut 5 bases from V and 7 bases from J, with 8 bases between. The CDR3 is CASSQTSGELFF. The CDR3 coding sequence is TGTGCCAGTAGTCAAACTAGCGGGGAGCTGTTTTTT.

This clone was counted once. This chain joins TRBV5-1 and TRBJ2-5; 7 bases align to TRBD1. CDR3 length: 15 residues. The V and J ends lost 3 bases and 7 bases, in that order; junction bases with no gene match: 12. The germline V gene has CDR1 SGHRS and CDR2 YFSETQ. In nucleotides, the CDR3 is TGCGCCAGCAGCTCGGTGGGACAGCGACTCGGGACCCAGTACTTC. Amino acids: CASSSVGQRLGTQYF.

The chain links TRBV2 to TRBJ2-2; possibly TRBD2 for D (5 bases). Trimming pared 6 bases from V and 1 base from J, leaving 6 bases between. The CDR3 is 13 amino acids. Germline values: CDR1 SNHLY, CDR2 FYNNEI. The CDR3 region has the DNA TGTGCCAGCAGACGGGAGAACACCGGGGAGCTGTTTTTT. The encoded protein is CASRRENTGELFF.

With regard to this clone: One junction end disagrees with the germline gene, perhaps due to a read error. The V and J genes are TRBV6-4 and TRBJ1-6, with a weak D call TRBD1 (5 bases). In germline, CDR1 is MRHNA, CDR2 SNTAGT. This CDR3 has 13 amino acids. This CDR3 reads CASSPRDNSPLHF. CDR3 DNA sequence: TGTGCCAGCAGCCCCAGGGATAACTCACCCCTCCACTTT.

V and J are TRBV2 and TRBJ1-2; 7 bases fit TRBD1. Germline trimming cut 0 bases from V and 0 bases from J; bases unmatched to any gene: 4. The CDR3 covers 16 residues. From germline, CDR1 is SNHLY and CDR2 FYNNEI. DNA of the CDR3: TGTGCCAGCAGTGAAGCGCCGGGACAGACTAACTATGGCTACACCTTC. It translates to CASSEAPGQTNYGYTF.

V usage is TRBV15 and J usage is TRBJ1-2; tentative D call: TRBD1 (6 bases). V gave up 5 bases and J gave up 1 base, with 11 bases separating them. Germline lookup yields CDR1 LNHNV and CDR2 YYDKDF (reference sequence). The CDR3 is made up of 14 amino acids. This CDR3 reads CATSAEGVNYGYTF. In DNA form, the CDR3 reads TGTGCCACCAGCGCCGAGGGGGTTAACTATGGCTACACCTTC.

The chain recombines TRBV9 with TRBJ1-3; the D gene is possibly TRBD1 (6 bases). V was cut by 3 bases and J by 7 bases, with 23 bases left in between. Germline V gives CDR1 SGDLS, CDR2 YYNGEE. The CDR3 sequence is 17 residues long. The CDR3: CASSEKPGDRRVNTIYF. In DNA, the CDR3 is TGTGCCAGCAGCGAGAAACCAGGGGATCGAAGGGTGAACACCATATATTTT.

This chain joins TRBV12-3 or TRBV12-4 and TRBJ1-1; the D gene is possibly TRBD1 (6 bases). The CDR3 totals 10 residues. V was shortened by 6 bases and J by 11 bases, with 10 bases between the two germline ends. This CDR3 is CASRDSGAFF. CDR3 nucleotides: TGTGCCAGCAGGGACAGTGGGGCTTTCTTT.

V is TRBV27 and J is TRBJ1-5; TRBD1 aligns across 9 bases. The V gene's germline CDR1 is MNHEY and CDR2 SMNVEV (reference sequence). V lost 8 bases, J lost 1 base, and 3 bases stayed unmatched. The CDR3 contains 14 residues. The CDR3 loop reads CASRDRASNQPQHF. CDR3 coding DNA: TGTGCCAGCCGGGACAGGGCGAGCAATCAGCCCCAGCATTTT.

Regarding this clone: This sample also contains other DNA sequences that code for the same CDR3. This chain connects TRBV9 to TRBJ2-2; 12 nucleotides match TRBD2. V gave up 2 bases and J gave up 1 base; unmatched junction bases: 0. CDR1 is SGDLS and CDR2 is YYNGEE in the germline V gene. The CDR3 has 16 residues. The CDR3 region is CASSVGLAGNTGELFF. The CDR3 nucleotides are TGTGCCAGCAGCGTGGGACTAGCGGGGAACACCGGGGAGCTGTTTTTT.

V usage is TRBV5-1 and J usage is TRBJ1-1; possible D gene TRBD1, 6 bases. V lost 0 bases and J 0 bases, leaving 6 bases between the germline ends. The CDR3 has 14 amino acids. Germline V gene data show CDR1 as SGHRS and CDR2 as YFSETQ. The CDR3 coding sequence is TGCGCCAGCAGCTTGGGGACAGTGAACACTGAAGCTTTCTTT. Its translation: CASSLGTVNTEAFF.

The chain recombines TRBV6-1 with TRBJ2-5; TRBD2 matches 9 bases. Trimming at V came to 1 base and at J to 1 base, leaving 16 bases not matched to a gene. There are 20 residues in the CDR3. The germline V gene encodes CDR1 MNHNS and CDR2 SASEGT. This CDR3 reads CASSEGNSGSGLAFQETQYF. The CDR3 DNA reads TGTGCCAGCAGTGAAGGGAACAGCGGCTCGGGACTAGCCTTCCAAGAGACCCAGTACTTC.

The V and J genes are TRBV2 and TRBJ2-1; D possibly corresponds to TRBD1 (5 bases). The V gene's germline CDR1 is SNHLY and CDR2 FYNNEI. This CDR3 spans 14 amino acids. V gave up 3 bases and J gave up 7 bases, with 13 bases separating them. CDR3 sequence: CASSDRVVGNEQFF. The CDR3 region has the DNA TGTGCCAGCAGTGACAGGGTCGTAGGGAATGAGCAGTTCTTC.

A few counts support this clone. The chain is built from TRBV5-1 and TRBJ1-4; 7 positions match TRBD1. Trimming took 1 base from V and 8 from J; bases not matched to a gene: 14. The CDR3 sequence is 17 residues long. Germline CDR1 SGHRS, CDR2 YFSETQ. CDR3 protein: CASSLSQLGGGSEKLFF. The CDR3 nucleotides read TGCGCCAGCAGCTTGTCCCAACTAGGAGGGGGCAGCGAAAAACTGTTTTTT.

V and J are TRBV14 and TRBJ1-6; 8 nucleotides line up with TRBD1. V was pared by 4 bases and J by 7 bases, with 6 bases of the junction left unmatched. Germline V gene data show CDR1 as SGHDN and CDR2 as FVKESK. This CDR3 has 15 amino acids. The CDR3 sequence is CASSRAGQGNSPLHF. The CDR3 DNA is TGTGCCAGCAGCCGCGCCGGACAGGGAAATTCACCCCTCCACTTT.

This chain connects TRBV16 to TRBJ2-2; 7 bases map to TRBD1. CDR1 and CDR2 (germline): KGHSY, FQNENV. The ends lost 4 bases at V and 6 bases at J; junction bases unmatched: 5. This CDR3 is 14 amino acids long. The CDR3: CASSPRQGSGELFF. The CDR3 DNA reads TGTGCCAGCAGCCCGCGACAGGGTTCCGGGGAGCTGTTTTTT.

The CDR3 sequence is CASSLSGGFNSPLHF. The CDR3 DNA is TGTGCCAGCAGTTTATCGGGGGGGTTTAATTCACCCCTCCACTTT. V is TRBV27 and J is TRBJ1-6; tentative D call: TRBD1 (5 bases). The CDR3 loop spans 15 amino acids. Germline-derived CDR1 and CDR2 are MNHEY and SMNVEV (reference sequence). Trimming pared 0 bases from V and 6 bases from J, leaving 9 bases between.

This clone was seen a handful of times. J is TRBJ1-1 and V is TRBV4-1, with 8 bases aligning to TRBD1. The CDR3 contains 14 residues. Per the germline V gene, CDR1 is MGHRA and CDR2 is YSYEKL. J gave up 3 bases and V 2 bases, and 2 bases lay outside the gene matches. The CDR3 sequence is CASSQRTGHTEAFF. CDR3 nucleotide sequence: TGCGCCAGCAGCCAACGGACAGGGCACACTGAAGCTTTCTTT.

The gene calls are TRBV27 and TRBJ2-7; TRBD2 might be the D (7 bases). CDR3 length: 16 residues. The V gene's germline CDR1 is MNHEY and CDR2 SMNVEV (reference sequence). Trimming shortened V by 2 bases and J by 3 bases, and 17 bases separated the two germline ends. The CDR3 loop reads CASSLTGPGGDYEQYF. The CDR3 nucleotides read TGTGCCAGCAGTTTAACTGGCCCGGGGGGCGACTACGAGCAGTACTTC.

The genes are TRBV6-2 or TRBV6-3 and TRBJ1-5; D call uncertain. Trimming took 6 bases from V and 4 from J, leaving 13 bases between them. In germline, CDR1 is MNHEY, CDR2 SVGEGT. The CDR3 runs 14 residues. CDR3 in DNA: TGTGCCAGCAGCTCGGAGGCGTTAAATCAGCCCCAGCATTTT. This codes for CASSSEALNQPQHF.